The 14 T cell receptor beta chains below were found in one sample sequenced in a study of T cells after yellow fever vaccination. TCRdb independently ran MiXCR on the 5' RACE reads; one entry per CDR3 protein. This sample has roughly 170,000 distinct CDR3 sequences, with about 6% found just once. Sequences were derived from CD4+ T cells sorted from PBMCs, sampled on the day of the first yellow fever vaccination. The receptors shown here come from a man younger than 30 who received the YFV17D yellow fever vaccine.

This clonotype appeared many times. This sequence joins TRBV28 and TRBJ2-7; D unclear. Germline values: CDR1 MDHEN, CDR2 SYDVKM. The CDR3 loop spans 11 amino acids. V lost 5 bases to trimming and J lost 4 bases, with 6 bases between them. In DNA, the CDR3 is TGTGCCAGCAGTGGGCGGTACGAGCAGTACGTC. This sequence encodes CASSGRYEQYV.

The J gene is TRBJ2-2, the V gene TRBV2; D not certain. This CDR3 contains 16 residues. Germline V CDR1 and CDR2: SNHLY, FYNNEI. With 4 bases removed from V and 3 bases from J, the gap between germline ends came to 15 bases. CDR3 DNA sequence: TGTGCCAGCAGTGGATCATGGGCTACTCACACCGGGGAGCTGTTTTTT. Amino acids: CASSGSWATHTGELFF.

At least ten counts were recorded for this clonotype. Here the CDR3 reads CASSLGGTTDTQYF. The CDR3 nucleotides read TGTGCCAGCAGCTTGGGGGGGACGACAGATACGCAGTATTTT. The chain links TRBV5-6 to TRBJ2-3; perhaps D is TRBD1 or TRBD2 (5 bases each). The germline V gene has CDR1 SGHDT and CDR2 YYEEEE. The V end was cut by 0 bases, the J end by 3 bases, with 8 bases between. CDR3 length equals 14 residues.

This clonotype showed up many times. The rearrangement uses TRBV7-8 and TRBJ2-3; TRBD2 agrees at 9 bases. CDR3 size: 16 residues. V was pared by 5 bases and J by 6 bases, with 12 bases of the junction left unmatched. Germline V gene lookup returns CDR1 SGHVS and CDR2 FQNEAQ. The CDR3 nucleotides are TGTGCCAGCAGCCCGGGGGAGGCGGGGGGGTGGGATACGCAGTATTTT. This translates into CASSPGEAGGWDTQYF.

In this sample, this clonotype turned up a few times. The rearrangement links TRBV12-3 or TRBV12-4 to TRBJ1-3, with D uncertain. V was clipped by 3 bases and J by 7 bases, with 19 bases between them. This CDR3 spans 16 amino acids. The CDR3 is CASSFRRFSSGNTIYF. The CDR3 DNA sequence: TGTGCCAGCAGTTTCAGAAGGTTTTCGTCCGGGAACACCATATATTTT.

The sample holds many counts of this clonotype. J is TRBJ1-1 and V is TRBV29-1, with D maybe TRBD1 (6 bases). This CDR3 region has 14 residues. Germline CDR1 reads SQVTM; CDR2 reads ANQGSEA. The ends were cut back, 1 base at V and 0 bases at J, with 9 bases in the middle. This CDR3 is CSVEVGGMNTEAFF. For the CDR3, the DNA is TGCAGCGTTGAAGTCGGGGGCATGAACACTGAAGCTTTCTTT.

The chain recombines TRBV27 with TRBJ2-5; possible D gene TRBD1, 7 bases. This CDR3 is built from 12 residues. The germline CDR1 and CDR2 sequences are MNHEY and SMNVEV (reference sequence). The V and J ends lost 9 bases and 6 bases respectively, with 14 bases between them. CDR3 DNA: TGTGCCAGTGGACGGAGGGGGCAGACCCAGTACTTC. Translated, it gives CASGRRGQTQYF.

In this sample, this clonotype turned up a few times. The V and J genes are TRBV29-1 and TRBJ2-7; tentative D call: TRBD1 (6 bases). The CDR3 extends over 13 amino acids. Per the germline V gene, CDR1 is SQVTM and CDR2 is ANQGSEA. The V gene lost 4 bases and the J gene lost 2 bases, with 12 bases spanning the gap. CDR3 nucleotides: TGCAGCGTTGGGGGGCAGGGTACCTACGAGCAGTACTTC. Translation gives CSVGGQGTYEQYF.

This clonotype was seen at least ten times. This sequence joins TRBV12-3 or TRBV12-4 and TRBJ1-3, with D unresolved. V was pared by 4 bases and J by 1 base, with 8 bases between. CDR3 length equals 14 residues. The CDR3 is CASSSTYSGNTIYF. The CDR3 DNA reads TGTGCCAGCAGTTCGACCTATTCTGGAAACACCATATATTTT.

The chain recombines TRBV20-1 with TRBJ1-5; D unclear. Trimming cost V 0 bases and J 3 bases, with 9 bases left between them. The CDR3 runs to 14 residues. Germline assignment: CDR1 DFQATT and CDR2 SNEGSKA (reference sequence). The CDR3 spells CSAREQLLNQPQHF. CDR3 nucleotide sequence: TGCAGTGCTAGAGAACAGCTCCTCAATCAGCCCCAGCATTTT.

This clonotype was picked up a small number of times. The rearrangement joins TRBV27 to TRBJ2-1; D possibly uses TRBD1 or TRBD2 (5 bases each). The V end lost 2 bases, the J end lost 10 bases, and 9 bases lay between the germline ends. This CDR3 contains 12 residues. The germline V gene has CDR1 MNHEY and CDR2 SMNVEV (reference sequence). This CDR3 is CASSLGGYEQFF. The CDR3 nucleotides read TGTGCCAGCAGTTTAGGGGGATACGAGCAGTTCTTC.

The chain carries TRBV20-1 and TRBJ1-1; the D is unclear. Per germline, CDR1 DFQATT and CDR2 SNEGSKA (reference sequence). The CDR3 spans 11 residues. Trimming removed 6 bases at V and 7 bases at J, with 12 bases between. In DNA, the CDR3 is TGCAGTGCGACCGGACGGAGTGAAGCTTTCTTT. Translated, it gives CSATGRSEAFF.

This clonotype was detected ten times or more. The gene calls are TRBV3-1 and TRBJ2-5, with no clear D. This CDR3 is 12 amino acids long. Looked up from germline, CDR1 is LGHDT and CDR2 is YNNKEL (reference sequence). The V end was cut by 3 bases, the J end by 2 bases, with 4 bases between. This chain's CDR3 is CASSHGQETQYF. In DNA, the CDR3 is TGTGCCAGCAGCCATGGGCAAGAGACCCAGTACTTC.

Ten or more counts support this clonotype. The V call is TRBV12-3 or TRBV12-4, the J call TRBJ2-3; 8 nucleotides align to TRBD2. CDR3 length equals 14 residues. V gave up 8 bases and J gave up 3 bases; unmatched junction bases: 7. The DNA for the CDR3 is TGTGCCAGCGCTCTCGGGGGGGGGACAGATACGCAGTATTTT. Its translation is CASALGGGTDTQYF.